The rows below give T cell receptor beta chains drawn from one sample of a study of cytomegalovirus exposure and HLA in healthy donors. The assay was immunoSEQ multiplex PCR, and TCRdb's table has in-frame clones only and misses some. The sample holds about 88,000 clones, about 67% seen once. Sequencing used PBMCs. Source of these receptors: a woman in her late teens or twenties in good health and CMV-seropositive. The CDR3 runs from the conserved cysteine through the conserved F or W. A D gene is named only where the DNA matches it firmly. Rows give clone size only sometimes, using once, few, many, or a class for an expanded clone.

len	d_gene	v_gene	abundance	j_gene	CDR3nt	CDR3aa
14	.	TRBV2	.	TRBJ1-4	TGTGCCACAGGACAGACAACTTCTAATGAAAAACTGTTTTTT	CATGQTTSNEKLFF
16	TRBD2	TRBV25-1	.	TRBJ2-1	TGTGCCAGCAGTCGCTCGACTAGCGGGGGGAGCAATGAGCAGTTCTTC	CASSRSTSGGSNEQFF
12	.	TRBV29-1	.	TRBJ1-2	TGCAGCGTGGAGAACAGGGACGGAGACTACACCTTC	CSVENRDGDYTF
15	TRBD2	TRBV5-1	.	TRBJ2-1	TGCGCCAGCAGCCCTAGCGGGAGCTCCTACAATGAGCAGTTCTTC	CASSPSGSSYNEQFF
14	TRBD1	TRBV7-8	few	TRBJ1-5	TGTGCCAGCAGCTTTGGCCAGGGGGATCAGCCCCAGCATTTT	CASSFGQGDQPQHF
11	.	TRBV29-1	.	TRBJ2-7	TGCAGCGTTGGCGCGGCGTACGAGCAGTACTTC	CSVGAAYEQYF
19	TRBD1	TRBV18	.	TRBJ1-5	TGTGCCAGCTCATTTCGGACAGGGGGACAGACAGAGGGGAATCAGCCCCAGCATTTT	CASSFRTGGQTEGNQPQHF
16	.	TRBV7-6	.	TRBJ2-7	TGTGCCAGCAGCTTAGACTGGCAGGCTCCCTCCTACGAGCAGTACTTC	CASSLDWQAPSYEQYF
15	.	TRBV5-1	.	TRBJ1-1	TGCGCCAGCAGCCTGGGACACGGTGTGAACACTGAAGCTTTCTTT	CASSLGHGVNTEAFF
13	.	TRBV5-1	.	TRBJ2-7	TGCGCCAGCAGCTTACAGGAATTGGACGAGCAGTACTTC	CASSLQELDEQYF
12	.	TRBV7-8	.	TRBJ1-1	TGTGCCAGCAGTCGAGGGAACACTGAAGCTTTCTTT	CASSRGNTEAFF
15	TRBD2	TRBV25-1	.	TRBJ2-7	TGTGCCAGCAGTGACCAAGGGGGACTAGCGGGAAAGCAGTACTTC	CASSDQGGLAGKQYF
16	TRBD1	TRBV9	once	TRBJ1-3	TGTGCCAGCAGCGGGACAGGGGGCCAACCTGGAAACACCATATATTTT	CASSGTGGQPGNTIYF
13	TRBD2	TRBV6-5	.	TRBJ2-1	TGTGCCAGCAGTTACATGGCTAGCGGTGAGCAGTTCTTC	CASSYMASGEQFF
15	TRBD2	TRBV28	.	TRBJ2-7	TGTGCCAGCAGTTACCTGACTAGCGGGTTTTACGAGCAGTACTTC	CASSYLTSGFYEQYF
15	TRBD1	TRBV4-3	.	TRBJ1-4	TGCGCCAGCAGCCAGGAGGGGACAGGGGGCGAAAAACTGTTTTTT	CASSQEGTGGEKLFF
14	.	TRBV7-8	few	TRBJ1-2	TGTGCCAGCAGCCCGAGCCTGGGCGTTTATGGCTACACCTTC	CASSPSLGVYGYTF
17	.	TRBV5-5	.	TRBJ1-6	TGTGCCAGCAGCTTTTCTGGGACTGGATCCTATAATTCACCCCTCCACTTT	CASSFSGTGSYNSPLHF
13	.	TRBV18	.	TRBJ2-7	TGTGCCAGCTCACCACACAGGGATTACGAGCAGTACTTC	CASSPHRDYEQYF
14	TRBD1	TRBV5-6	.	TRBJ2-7	TGTGCCAGCAGCTTACCGGGACAGCCCTACGAGCAGTACTTC	CASSLPGQPYEQYF
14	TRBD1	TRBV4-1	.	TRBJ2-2	TGCGCCAGCAGCCAACAGGGGGCCACCGGGGAGCTGTTTTTT	CASSQQGATGELFF
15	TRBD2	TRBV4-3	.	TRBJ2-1	TGCGCCAGCAGCCAATTGGGACTAGCGGTCAATGAGCAGTTCTTC	CASSQLGLAVNEQFF
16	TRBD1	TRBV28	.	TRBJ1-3	TGTGCCAGCAGTCCGGACAGGGGGCCGGGTGGAAACACCATATATTTT	CASSPDRGPGGNTIYF
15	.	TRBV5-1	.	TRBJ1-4	TGCGCCAGCAGCTTGAGTGGAGGTTCAGGTGAAAAACTGTTTTTT	CASSLSGGSGEKLFF
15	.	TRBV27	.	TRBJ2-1	TGTGCCAGCAGTGCACGAGGGATAGGTGGCAATGAGCAGTTCTTC	CASSARGIGGNEQFF
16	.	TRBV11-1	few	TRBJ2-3	TGTGCCAGCAGCTTAGCGGGCGGGACGCGCACAGATACGCAGTATTTT	CASSLAGGTRTDTQYF
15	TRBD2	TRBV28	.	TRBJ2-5	TGTGCCAGCAGTTTTACAGCCATGGGGGGGGAGACCCAGTACTTC	CASSFTAMGGETQYF
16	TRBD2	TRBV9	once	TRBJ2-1	TGTGCCAGCAGCGCGAGGCGCGCGGGAGGGCCCAATGAGCAGTTCTTC	CASSARRAGGPNEQFF
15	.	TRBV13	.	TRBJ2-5	TGTGCCAGCAGCTTAGGGGGGAGACGGCAAGAGACCCAGTACTTC	CASSLGGRRQETQYF
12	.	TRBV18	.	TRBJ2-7	TGTGCCAGCTCGACTACTTCCTACGAGCAGTACTTC	CASSTTSYEQYF
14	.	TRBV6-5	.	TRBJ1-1	TGTGCCAGCAGTTACACCACAGGGTATAGTGAAGCTTTCTTT	CASSYTTGYSEAFF
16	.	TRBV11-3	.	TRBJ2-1	TGTGCCAGCAGCTTAGACGGGAGAGATGGTTACGATGAGCAGTTCTTC	CASSLDGRDGYDEQFF
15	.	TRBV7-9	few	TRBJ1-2	TGTGCCAGCACTGGGGCAGGGGCCTTTAACTATGGCTACACCTTC	CASTGAGAFNYGYTF
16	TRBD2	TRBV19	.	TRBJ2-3	TGTGCCAGTAGTCCCTTGAAGCGGGGGAGCACAGATACGCAGTATTTT	CASSPLKRGSTDTQYF
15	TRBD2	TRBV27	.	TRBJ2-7	TGTGCCAGCAGTCAGACTAGCGGGGGAGCCTACGAGCAGTACTTC	CASSQTSGGAYEQYF
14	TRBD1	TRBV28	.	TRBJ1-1	TGTGCCAGCAGGGGACTGGGACAGAATATTGAAGCTTTCTTT	CASRGLGQNIEAFF
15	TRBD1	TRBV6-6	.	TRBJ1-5	TGTGCCAGCAGCCAGGGGGCCCCCCGGAATCAGCCCCAGCATTTT	CASSQGAPRNQPQHF
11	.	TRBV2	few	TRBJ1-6	TGTGCCAGCAGCGGTGTACAGAAAACCCACTTT	CASSGVQKTHF
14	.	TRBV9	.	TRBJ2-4	TGTGCCAGCAGCGTAGACTCCAGGGGGGACATTCAGTACTTC	CASSVDSRGDIQYF
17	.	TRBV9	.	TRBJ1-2	TGTGCCAGCAGCGCAGGGGCACGAGACACGGACAACTATGGCTACACCTTC	CASSAGARDTDNYGYTF
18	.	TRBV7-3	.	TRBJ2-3	TGTGCCAGCAGCTTAGAGGCGGGGTCTAGCCGGCCGGCAGATACGCAGTATTTT	CASSLEAGSSRPADTQYF
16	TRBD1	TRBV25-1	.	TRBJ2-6	TGTGCCAGCTCCCCGGACAGGGGATCTGGGGCCAACGTCCTGACTTTC	CASSPDRGSGANVLTF
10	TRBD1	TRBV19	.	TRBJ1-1	TGTGCCAGCCGGGACAGTGAAGCTTTCTTT	CASRDSEAFF
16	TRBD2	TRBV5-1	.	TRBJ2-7	TGCGCCAGCAGCTCATTAGCGGGAGCGGGTGCCTACGAGCAGTACTTC	CASSSLAGAGAYEQYF
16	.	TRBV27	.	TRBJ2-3	TGTGCCAGCAGCCTAGCGTCGTCCGTGACGGGGGATACGCAGTATTTT	CASSLASSVTGDTQYF
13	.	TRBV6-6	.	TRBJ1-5	TGTGCCAGCAGTTACTCGGCCAATCAGCCCCAGCATTTT	CASSYSANQPQHF
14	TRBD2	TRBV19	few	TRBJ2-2	TGTGCCAGTAGTCCGGCGGGGGGCGCCGGGGAGCTGTTTTTT	CASSPAGGAGELFF
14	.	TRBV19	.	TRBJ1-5	TGTGCCAGCCAAGGACAGTGGAGCAATCAGCCCCAGCATTTT	CASQGQWSNQPQHF
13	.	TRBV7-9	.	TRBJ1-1	TGTGCCAGCAGCTCCACCCAGGACACTGAAGCTTTCTTT	CASSSTQDTEAFF
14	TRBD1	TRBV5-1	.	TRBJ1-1	TGCGCCAGCAGCTTGGGGGGACAGGGCTCTGAAGCTTTCTTT	CASSLGGQGSEAFF
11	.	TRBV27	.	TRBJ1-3	TGTGCCAGCTCGAAGGGGGACACCATATATTTT	CASSKGDTIYF
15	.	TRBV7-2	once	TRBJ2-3	TGTGCCAGCAGCGCCCAGAGCGGCCGCACAGATACGCAGTATTTT	CASSAQSGRTDTQYF